The 22 T cell receptor beta chains below all came from one sample that was sequenced in a study of T cell responses to AZD1222 COVID-19 vaccine. Measured with immunoSEQ multiplex PCR; TCRdb has only the in-frame clones, and not every one. Among around 72,000 clones, around 86% were seen once, and the ten largest hold approximately 25%. Sequencing used peripheral blood, obtained on day 0 of AZD1222 vaccination. The source of these receptors is an adult in good health.

The chain recombines TRBV6-5 with TRBJ2-5, with D possibly being TRBD1 (5 bases). CDR1 and CDR2 (germline): MNHEY, SVGAGI. The V end lost 6 bases, the J end lost 3 bases, and 11 bases lay between the germline ends. The CDR3 sequence is 13 residues long. The CDR3 DNA is TGTGCCAGCAGACCTACAGGAAAAGAGACCCAGTACTTC. It is translated as CASRPTGKETQYF.

This rearrangement joins TRBV3-1 (or the pseudogene TRBV3-2) to TRBJ1-2, with D maybe TRBD1 (6 bases). With 1 base removed from V and 3 bases from J, the gap between germline ends came to 12 bases. The CDR3 is 15 amino acids. Per germline, CDR1 LGHDT and CDR2 YNNKEL (reference sequence). The CDR3 DNA reads TGTGCCAGCAGCCAAGTCGGGGGCGCCGACTATGGCTACACCTTC. Translation: CASSQVGGADYGYTF.

The chain is built from TRBV10-1 and TRBJ1-6; D is undetermined. Trimming stripped 10 bases from V and 0 bases from J, with 10 bases between. Germline CDR1 WNHNN, CDR2 SYGVQD (reference sequence). The CDR3 has 14 amino acids. The CDR3, as DNA: TGCGCCACCGACAAGAGCTCCTATAATTCACCCCTCCACTTT. Protein product: CATDKSSYNSPLHF.

The gene calls are TRBV3-1 (or the pseudogene TRBV3-2) and TRBJ1-2, with 7 bases identical to TRBD1. Unmatched junction bases numbered 5, after V lost 3 bases and J lost 7 bases. The CDR3 loop spans 13 amino acids. Germline CDR1 reads LGHDT; CDR2 reads YNNKEL (reference sequence). The CDR3 DNA follows: TGTGCCAGCAGCCACCAGGGGGTTGGTGGCTACACCTTC. It yields the protein CASSHQGVGGYTF.

This rearrangement joins TRBV9 to TRBJ2-5; a weak D match, TRBD1 (6 bases). The CDR3 totals 15 residues. V lost 6 bases and J lost 0, with 15 bases in between. Germline-derived CDR1 and CDR2 are SGDLS and YYNGEE. CDR3 DNA: TGTGCCAGCACCAGAAGGGGGACGTACCAAGAGACCCAGTACTTC. Residues: CASTRRGTYQETQYF.

This chain links TRBV12-5 with TRBJ1-2; 7 positions agree with TRBD1. Trimming at V came to 5 bases and at J to 3 bases, leaving 9 bases not matched to a gene. The germline V gene has CDR1 LGHNT and CDR2 FRNRAP. The CDR3 is made up of 15 amino acids. The CDR3 loop reads CASGLRQGGDYGYTF. For the CDR3, the DNA is TGTGCTAGTGGTCTAAGACAGGGTGGAGACTATGGCTACACCTTC.

The CDR3 loop is CASAGGNTEAFF. The CDR3 bases are TGTGCCAGCGCAGGGGGGAACACTGAAGCTTTCTTT. V is TRBV7-9 and J is TRBJ1-1; TRBD1 aligns across 7 bases. The CDR3 covers 12 residues. The germline V gene has CDR1 SEHNR and CDR2 FQNEAQ (reference sequence). Trimming removed 8 bases from V and 1 base from J; junction bases left unmatched: 1.

This clone was found a few times. This rearrangement joins TRBV2 to TRBJ1-6; unclear D gene. This CDR3 comprises 15 residues. V was trimmed by 6 bases and J by 7 bases, leaving 16 bases between them. CDR1 and CDR2 (germline): SNHLY, FYNNEI. CDR3 sequence: CASRAAWAGNSPLHF. CDR3 bases: TGTGCCAGCAGGGCGGCGTGGGCAGGAAATTCACCCCTCCACTTT.

This clone has only one observation. The chain is built from TRBV23-1 and TRBJ2-2; 10 bases are a match to TRBD1. TRBV23-1 is an ORF, with its function uncertain. The CDR3 sequence is 20 residues long. V was clipped by 2 bases and J by 0 bases; unmatched bases: 12. CDR3 bases: TGCGCCAGCAGTCAACCCGGGGTTCCGGGACAGGGGTCGAACACCGGGGAGCTGTTTTTT. Translation gives CASSQPGVPGQGSNTGELFF.

The chain has TRBV18 and TRBJ2-7, with D perhaps TRBD1 (6 bases). CDR1 KGHSH and CDR2 LQKENI come from the germline V gene. The CDR3 is made up of 14 amino acids. The ends were cut back, 4 bases at V and 1 base at J, with 11 bases in the middle. DNA for the CDR3: TGTGCCAGCTCACAGACACAGGGTTCCTACGAGCAGTACTTC. This encodes CASSQTQGSYEQYF.

The chain combines TRBV6-4 with TRBJ2-1, with D perhaps TRBD1 or TRBD2 (6 bases each). V dropped 0 bases and J dropped 4 bases, with 19 bases sitting between them. This CDR3 is built from 18 residues. Germline CDR1 is MRHNA and CDR2 is SNTAGT. CDR3 DNA sequence: TGTGCCAGCAGTGACTCTGTTGTAGCGGCGGGACAATACAATGAGCAGTTCTTC. It is translated as CASSDSVVAAGQYNEQFF.

The chain couples TRBV4-1 to TRBJ1-2, with D possibly matching TRBD1 (5 bases). The CDR3 has 14 residues. V lost 3 bases to trimming and J lost 1 base, with 9 bases between them. CDR1 is MGHRA, CDR2 YSYEKL, per germline. The CDR3 here is CASSHTGRNYGYTF. CDR3 DNA sequence: TGCGCCAGCAGCCATACAGGCCGTAACTATGGCTACACCTTC.

This chain uses TRBV6-1 with TRBJ2-1; possible D gene TRBD2, 7 bases. The V and J ends lost 4 bases and 2 bases respectively, with 15 bases between them. Per the germline V gene, CDR1 is MNHNS and CDR2 is SASEGT. The CDR3 spans 16 residues. CDR3 in amino acids: CASSGLGGAAYNEQFF. DNA of the CDR3: TGTGCCAGCAGTGGTCTTGGGGGGGCGGCCTACAATGAGCAGTTCTTC.

This chain links TRBV7-3 with TRBJ1-2; D gene unclear. CDR1 is SGHTA, CDR2 FQGTGA, per germline. Trimming took 8 bases from V and 4 from J, leaving 14 bases between them. The CDR3 spans 13 residues. The CDR3 is CASPTGPGYGYTF. The CDR3 bases are TGTGCCAGCCCTACCGGACCAGGCTATGGCTACACCTTC.

V usage is TRBV10-3 and J usage is TRBJ1-4, with D uncertain. Trimming took 4 bases from V and 6 from J, leaving 15 bases between them. Germline CDR1 is ENHRY and CDR2 is SYGVKD. CDR3 length equals 15 residues. As DNA, the CDR3 is TGTGCCATCAGTGCCTCGACGTGGTTTCATGAAAAACTGTTTTTT. Encoded protein: CAISASTWFHEKLFF.

The chain carries TRBV29-1 and TRBJ1-2, with TRBD1 as a possible D gene (5 bases). This CDR3 region has 14 residues. Germline V gene lookup returns CDR1 SQVTM and CDR2 ANQGSEA. V dropped 7 bases and J dropped 0 bases, with 15 bases sitting between them. In nucleotides, the CDR3 is TGCAGCGCCGTGGGGCGTTATACTAACTATGGCTACACCTTC. This translates into CSAVGRYTNYGYTF.

V usage is TRBV23-1 and J usage is TRBJ2-3; tentatively, D is TRBD1 or TRBD2 (7 bases each). TRBV23-1 is flagged as an ORF with uncertain function. Trimming removed 5 bases at V and 5 bases at J, with 11 bases between. This CDR3 spans 13 amino acids. The CDR3 protein is CASSGRGGDTQYF. The CDR3 DNA follows: TGCGCCAGCAGTGGCAGGGGGGGAGATACGCAGTATTTT.

V usage is TRBV4-1 and J usage is TRBJ1-4; perhaps TRBD1 as D (6 bases). V lost 5 bases and J 5 bases, leaving 15 bases between the germline ends. CDR1 and CDR2 from the germline V gene are MGHRA and YSYEKL. The CDR3 length is 15 residues. The CDR3: CASSGYRDGNEKLFF. The CDR3 DNA sequence: TGCGCCAGCAGCGGATACAGGGATGGAAATGAAAAACTGTTTTTT.

The CDR3 protein is CSVAQGTQHNEQFF. The CDR3 bases are TGCAGCGTTGCGCAGGGGACCCAGCACAATGAGCAGTTCTTC. This chain connects TRBV29-1 to TRBJ2-1, with D possibly being TRBD1 (6 bases). The germline V gene encodes CDR1 SQVTM and CDR2 ANQGSEA. The CDR3 runs 14 residues. Trimming took 4 bases from V and 5 from J, leaving 15 bases between them.

The V gene is TRBV19, the J gene TRBJ1-5; TRBD1 aligns across 9 bases. Germline CDR1 is LNHDA and CDR2 is SQIVND (reference sequence). The ends lost 1 base at V and 3 bases at J; junction bases unmatched: 1. The CDR3 is 15 amino acids. The DNA for the CDR3 is TGTGCCAGTAGTATAGGGACAGGGGACAATCAGCCCCAGCATTTT. This codes for CASSIGTGDNQPQHF.

V usage is TRBV6-5 and J usage is TRBJ2-7; no firm D call. CDR3 length: 15 amino acids. Trimming removed 0 bases at V and 6 bases at J, with 15 bases between. Germline CDR1 and CDR2: MNHEY and SVGAGI. The DNA of the CDR3 is TGTGCCAGCAGTTACTCGTTTACCGGGCCTACCGAGCAGTACTTC. It specifies CASSYSFTGPTEQYF.

The table lists this clone with a count of one. The chain links TRBV11-2 to TRBJ2-5; possibly TRBD2 for D (7 bases). This CDR3 has 14 amino acids. Germline V CDR1 and CDR2: SGHAT, FQNNGV. The V end lost 5 bases, the J end lost 4 bases, and 14 bases lay between the germline ends. CDR3 sequence: CASSLGGGPETQYF. CDR3 in DNA: TGTGCCAGCAGCCTAGGGGGGGGCCCAGAGACCCAGTACTTC. Full variable domain (missing parts from reference TRBV11-2 and TRBJ2-5): EAGVAQSPRYKIIEKRQSVAFWCNPISGHATLYWYQQILGQGPKLLIQFQNNGVVDDSQLPKDRFSAERLKGVDSTLKIQPAKLEDSAVYLCASSLGGGPETQYFGPGTRLLVL.